The T cell receptor beta chain under discussion was sequenced for a study of blood T cells in healthy people across ages. The CDR3 is made up of 16 amino acids. V dropped 1 base and J dropped 4 bases, with 15 bases sitting between them. CDR1 is LGHNA, CDR2 YNFKEQ, per germline. A second PCR of about 6 to 11 cycles used a sample-barcoded 5' primer and a J-beta primer mix. TCRdb used MiXCR to reprocess the 5' RACE reads, holding one entry per CDR3 protein. The sample includes about 1.1 million distinct CDR3 sequences, under 40% seen only once; the top ten take roughly 13%. The specimen was blood. This TCR was recovered from a man aged 18 to 29 in good health. The gene calls are TRBV4-2 and TRBJ2-3; D may be TRBD1 (5 bases). CDR3 residues: CASSQGLGRAADTQYF. CDR3 DNA: TGTGCCAGCAGCCAAGGTCTCGGCAGGGCCGCAGATACGCAGTATTTT.